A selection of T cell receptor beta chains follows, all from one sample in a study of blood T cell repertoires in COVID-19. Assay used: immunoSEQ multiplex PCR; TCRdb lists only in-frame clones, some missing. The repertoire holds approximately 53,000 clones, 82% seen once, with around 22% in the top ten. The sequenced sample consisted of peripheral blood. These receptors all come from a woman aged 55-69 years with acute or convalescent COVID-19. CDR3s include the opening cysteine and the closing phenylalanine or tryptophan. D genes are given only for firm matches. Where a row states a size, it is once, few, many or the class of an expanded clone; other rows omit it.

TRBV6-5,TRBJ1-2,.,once,CASSFEGDGYTF,TGTGCCAGCAGTTTTGAGGGGGATGGCTACACCTTC
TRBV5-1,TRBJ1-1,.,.,CASSRGGDTEAFF,TGCGCCAGCAGCAGGGGAGGGGACACTGAAGCTTTCTTT
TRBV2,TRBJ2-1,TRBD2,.,CASRRGGGSYNEQFF,TGTGCCAGCAGACGCGGGGGGGGCTCCTACAATGAGCAGTTCTTC
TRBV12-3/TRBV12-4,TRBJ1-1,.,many,CASRQGGGAEAFF,TGTGCCAGCAGGCAGGGTGGGGGCGCTGAAGCTTTCTTT
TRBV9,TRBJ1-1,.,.,CASSVATGQDTEAFF,TGTGCCAGCAGCGTAGCAACAGGGCAGGACACTGAAGCTTTCTTT
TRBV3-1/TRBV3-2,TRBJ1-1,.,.,CASSAPNRVGTEAFF,TGTGCCAGCAGCGCTCCAAACCGGGTTGGGACTGAAGCTTTCTTT
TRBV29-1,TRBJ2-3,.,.,CSVDQGTDTQYF,TGCAGCGTTGATCAGGGCACAGATACGCAGTATTTT
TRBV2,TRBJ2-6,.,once,CASRGTTGGANVLTF,TGTGCCAGCAGAGGAACCACAGGGGGGGCCAACGTCCTGACTTTC
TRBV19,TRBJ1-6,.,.,CASSIDRSADNSPLHF,TGTGCCAGTAGTATAGATCGGTCGGCGGATAATTCACCCCTCCACTTT
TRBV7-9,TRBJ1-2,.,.,CASSLGLGYGYTF,TGTGCCAGCAGCTTAGGACTTGGATATGGCTACACCTTC
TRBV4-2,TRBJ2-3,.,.,CASSQDSQGPTDTQYF,TGTGCCAGCAGCCAAGATAGCCAGGGCCCCACAGATACGCAGTATTTT
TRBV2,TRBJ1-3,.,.,CASSVWGRRSSGNTIYF,TGTGCCAGCAGTGTCTGGGGCCGACGATCCTCTGGAAACACCATATATTTT
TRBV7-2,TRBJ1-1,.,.,CASSLMWRRQGGTEAFF,TGTGCCAGCAGCTTAATGTGGCGGCGCCAGGGTGGCACTGAAGCTTTCTTT
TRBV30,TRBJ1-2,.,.,CAYGSGAWGYTF,TGTGCCTACGGTAGCGGGGCTTGGGGCTACACCTTC
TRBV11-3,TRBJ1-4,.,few,CASSPADGGREKLFF,TGTGCCAGCAGCCCGGCGGACGGGGGACGGGAAAAACTGTTTTTT
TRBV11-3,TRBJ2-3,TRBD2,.,CASSRTSGAKDTQYF,TGTGCCAGCAGCCGGACTAGCGGGGCCAAAGATACGCAGTATTTT
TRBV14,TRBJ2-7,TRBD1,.,CASSQDYRGHEQYF,TGTGCCAGCAGCCAAGATTACAGGGGACACGAGCAGTACTTC
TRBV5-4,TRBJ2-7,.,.,CASSSQRAYEQYF,TGTGCCAGCAGCTCCCAGCGGGCCTACGAGCAGTACTTC
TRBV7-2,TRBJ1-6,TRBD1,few,CASSPRQGYNSPLHF,TGTGCCAGCAGCCCGCGACAGGGCTATAATTCACCCCTCCACTTT
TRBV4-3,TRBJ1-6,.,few,CASSQGGGNSPLHF,TGCGCCAGCAGCCAAGGGGGGGGTAATTCACCCCTCCACTTT
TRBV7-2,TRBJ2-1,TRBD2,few,CASSAYAGGLNDEQFF,TGTGCCAGCAGCGCTTACGCGGGGGGCCTGAACGATGAGCAGTTCTTC
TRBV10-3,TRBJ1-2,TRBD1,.,CATTTGYGYTF,TGTGCCACTACGACAGGGTATGGCTACACCTTC
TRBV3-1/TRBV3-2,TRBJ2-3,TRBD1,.,CASRDRMSYTQYF,TGTGCCAGCCGGGACAGGATGTCCTATACGCAGTATTTT
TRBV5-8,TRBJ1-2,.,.,CASRQTGYYGYTF,TGTGCCAGCAGACAAACAGGGTATTATGGCTACACCTTC
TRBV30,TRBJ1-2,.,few,CASDPGTQEGYTF,TGTGCCTCCGACCCCGGGACACAAGAGGGCTACACCTTC
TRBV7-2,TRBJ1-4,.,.,CASSSYRASEKLFF,TGTGCCAGCAGCTCCTACAGGGCAAGCGAAAAACTGTTTTTT
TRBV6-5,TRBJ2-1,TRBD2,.,CASRTGTSGYNEQFF,TGTGCCAGCAGAACCGGGACTAGCGGGTACAATGAGCAGTTCTTC
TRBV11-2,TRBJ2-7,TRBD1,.,CASSLGDRGIDEQYF,TGTGCCAGCAGCCTAGGGGACAGGGGGATTGACGAGCAGTACTTC
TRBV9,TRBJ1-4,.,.,CASSPAPPERGKLFF,TGTGCCAGCAGCCCAGCCCCACCAGAGAGGGGGAAACTGTTTTTT
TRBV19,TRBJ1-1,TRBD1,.,CASSIPGGVNTEAFF,TGTGCCAGTAGTATCCCAGGGGGCGTGAACACTGAAGCTTTCTTT
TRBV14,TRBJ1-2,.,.,CASSPRLGDGYTF,TGTGCCAGCAGCCCCCGACTGGGAGATGGCTACACCTTC
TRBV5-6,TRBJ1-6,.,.,CASSLIAESPLHF,TGTGCCAGCAGCTTGATAGCCGAGTCACCCCTCCACTTT
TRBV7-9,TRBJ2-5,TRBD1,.,CASSATGVPETQYF,TGTGCCAGCAGCGCCACAGGGGTCCCAGAGACCCAGTACTTC
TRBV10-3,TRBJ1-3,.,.,CAISEPAAGSGNTIYF,TGTGCCATCAGTGAGCCAGCGGCGGGCTCTGGAAACACCATATATTTT
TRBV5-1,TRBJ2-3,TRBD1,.,CASSQKDRGISDTQYF,TGCGCCAGCAGCCAAAAGGACAGGGGGATCTCAGATACGCAGTATTTT
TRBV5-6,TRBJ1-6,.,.,CASSLVRYNSPLHF,TGTGCCAGCAGCTTGGTTCGGTATAATTCACCCCTCCACTTT
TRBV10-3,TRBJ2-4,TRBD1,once,CAISQGQGSKNIQYF,TGTGCCATCAGCCAGGGACAGGGTTCCAAAAACATTCAGTACTTC
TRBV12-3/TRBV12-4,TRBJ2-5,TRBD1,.,CASSDGTVKTQYF,TGTGCCAGCAGTGACGGGACAGTTAAGACCCAGTACTTC
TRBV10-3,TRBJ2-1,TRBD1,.,CAISTGQGYNEQFF,TGTGCCATCAGTACGGGACAGGGGTATAATGAGCAGTTCTTC
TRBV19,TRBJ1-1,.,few,CATNFGGGTEAFF,TGTGCCACCAACTTCGGGGGGGGGACTGAAGCTTTCTTT
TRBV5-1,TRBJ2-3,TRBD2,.,CASSVGLVEGTDTQYF,TGCGCCAGCAGCGTAGGACTAGTTGAGGGCACAGATACGCAGTATTTT
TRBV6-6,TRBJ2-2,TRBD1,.,CASSWTGQTGELFF,TGTGCCAGCAGTTGGACAGGGCAAACCGGGGAGCTGTTTTTT
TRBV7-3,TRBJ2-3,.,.,CASSLSFDTGGGSTDTQYF,TGTGCCAGCAGCTTAAGCTTCGATACGGGTGGCGGGAGCACAGATACGCAGTATTTT
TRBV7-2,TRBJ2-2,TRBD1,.,CASSLGGTVNTGELFF,TGTGCCAGCAGCTTAGGGGGGACAGTGAACACCGGGGAGCTGTTTTTT